This entry describes one T cell receptor (beta chain). These data originate in a study of T cell changes during pregnancy in multiple sclerosis. The repertoire was sequenced with immunoSEQ multiplex PCR; TCRdb's copy has only in-frame clones and lacks some. The sample lists about 100,000 clones, around 90% seen once, with 1.2% in the top ten. Between the trimmed V and J ends, which lost 6 bases and 1 base, there was a span of 10 bases. The CDR3 covers 14 residues. Looked up from germline, CDR1 is SEHNR and CDR2 is FQNEAQ (reference sequence). This clonotype was obtained from a female donor with multiple sclerosis, enrolled in a pregnancy study. V and J are TRBV7-9 and TRBJ1-5, with TRBD1 as a possible D gene (6 bases). The source was peripheral blood, collected in the second trimester of pregnancy. The DNA of the CDR3 is TGTGCCAGCAGTTTCGACAGGAGCAATCAGCCCCAGCATTTT. Its translation: CASSFDRSNQPQHF.